The 20 T cell receptor beta chains given below trace back to one sample, sequenced in a study of identical twins. TCRdb itself ran the 5' RACE reads through MiXCR, one entry per CDR3 protein. The table includes approximately 280,000 distinct CDR3 sequences, about 8% detected once. This sample was also put to use in a study of yellow fever vaccine responses in identical twins.

The sample consisted of memory (CD45RO+) T cells sorted from blood. These receptors were taken from a woman between 18 and 29 years old in good health.

The chain uses TRBV2 and TRBJ1-2, with unresolved D. V lost 6 bases to trimming and J lost 4 bases, with 12 bases between them. CDR3 length: 13 amino acids. CDR1 and CDR2 (germline): SNHLY, FYNNEI. The CDR3 loop is CASRSLDPYGYTF. CDR3 DNA sequence: TGTGCCAGCAGATCCTTAGACCCCTATGGCTACACCTTC.

This clonotype has at least ten counts. The chain is built from TRBV29-1 and TRBJ2-7; no definite D call. CDR1 is SQVTM, CDR2 ANQGSEA, per germline. The CDR3 has 12 amino acids. The V and J ends lost 2 bases and 7 bases respectively, with 12 bases between them. This chain's CDR3 is CSVENRPGEQYF. The DNA for the CDR3 is TGCAGCGTTGAAAATAGACCTGGGGAGCAGTACTTC.

This clonotype occurred a few times. This chain links TRBV6-1 with TRBJ2-5; the match to TRBD2 covers 13 bases. CDR3 length: 15 amino acids. Germline assignment: CDR1 MNHNS and CDR2 SASEGT. Losses at the gene ends were 5 bases for V and 2 bases for J; bases not matched to a gene: 2. This chain's CDR3 is CASSRGLAGQETQYF. The CDR3 DNA sequence: TGTGCCAGCAGTCGGGGACTAGCGGGGCAAGAGACCCAGTACTTC.

The chain carries TRBV28 and TRBJ1-6, with D uncertain. Germline CDR1 is MDHEN and CDR2 is SYDVKM. The CDR3 totals 13 residues. The CDR3 DNA reads as TGTGCGTACTCGAAGGGTTATAATTCACCCCTCCACTTT. Translating it yields CAYSKGYNSPLHF.

This sequence joins TRBV3-1 and TRBJ1-2; D is uncertain. CDR1 and CDR2 from the germline V gene are LGHDT and YNNKEL (reference sequence). The CDR3 covers 13 residues. Between the trimmed V and J ends, which lost 2 bases and 4 bases, there was a span of 8 bases. The CDR3 region is CASSQLRGYGYTF. CDR3 DNA sequence: TGTGCCAGCAGCCAACTTAGAGGCTATGGCTACACCTTC.

In its sample, this clonotype was seen a few times. The chain combines TRBV2 with TRBJ2-4; TRBD1 matches 8 bases. CDR1 and CDR2 (germline): SNHLY, FYNNEI. The length of the CDR3 is 16 residues. The V and J ends lost 7 bases and 3 bases, in that order; junction bases with no gene match: 11. CDR3 coding DNA: TGTGCCAGCATGCCGGCAGGGGGCGAGGACAAAAACATTCAGTACTTC. This translates into CASMPAGGEDKNIQYF. The entire variable domain, with the rest obtained from reference TRBV2 and TRBJ2-4, is as follows: EPEVTQTPSHQVTQMGQEVILRCVPISNHLYFYWYRQILGQKVEFLVSFYNNEISEKSEIFDDQFSVERPDGSNFTLKIRSTKLEDSAMYFCASMPAGGEDKNIQYFGAGTRLSVL.

V is TRBV5-1 and J is TRBJ2-1; TRBD2 matches at 8 bases. V dropped 0 bases and J dropped 8; count of bases not matched to a gene: 7. The CDR3 totals 15 residues. Looked up from germline, CDR1 is SGHRS and CDR2 is YFSETQ. The CDR3 spells CASSLGGTSFYEQFF. CDR3 DNA sequence: TGCGCCAGCAGCTTGGGCGGGACTAGTTTTTATGAGCAGTTCTTC.

This clonotype has more than one count but fewer than ten. The chain has TRBV6-5 and TRBJ1-3; maybe TRBD1 (5 bases). Per germline, CDR1 MNHEY and CDR2 SVGAGI. The CDR3 is made up of 15 amino acids. Trimming removed 2 bases at V and 4 bases at J, with 12 bases between. This CDR3 reads CASSYRQTSGNTIYF. CDR3 nucleotides: TGTGCCAGCAGTTACCGACAGACATCGGGAAACACCATATATTTT.

This chain uses TRBV10-3 with TRBJ2-7, with D perhaps TRBD1 (5 bases). Germline V CDR1 and CDR2: ENHRY, SYGVKD. V was trimmed by 5 bases and J by 9 bases, leaving 17 bases between them. There are 13 residues in the CDR3. CDR3 sequence reads: CAISQQGKYTQYV. The CDR3 DNA reads as TGTGCCATCAGTCAGCAGGGAAAGTACACGCAGTACGTC.

The sample holds many counts of this clonotype. This chain connects TRBV6-5 to TRBJ1-2, with D maybe TRBD1 (5 bases). Trimming left V 0 bases short and J 3 bases short, with 11 bases between. CDR3 length: 15 amino acids. Germline-derived CDR1 and CDR2 are MNHEY and SVGAGI. The CDR3 DNA reads as TGTGCCAGCAGTTACTCGAGGCAGGGCGACTATGGCTACACCTTC. It specifies CASSYSRQGDYGYTF.

This clonotype was observed a few times. This chain links TRBV20-1 with TRBJ2-5, with 7 bases aligning to TRBD1. The junction had 6 bases not matched to a gene; V was cut back by 4 bases and J by 4 bases. This CDR3 has 13 amino acids. Germline values: CDR1 DFQATT, CDR2 SNEGSKA (reference sequence). The CDR3 protein is CSANKGGPETQYF. CDR3 nucleotides: TGCAGTGCTAACAAAGGGGGCCCAGAGACCCAGTACTTC.

This clonotype was counted at least ten times. The chain joins TRBV24-1 to TRBJ2-2; possibly TRBD1 for D (6 bases). The CDR3 is 15 residues long. Trimming removed 7 bases at V and 3 bases at J, with 14 bases between. Germline CDR1 is KGHDR and CDR2 is SFDVKD. The CDR3 loop reads CATRSGTTDTGELFF. The CDR3 coding sequence is TGTGCCACCAGATCCGGGACAACGGACACCGGGGAGCTGTTTTTT.

In its sample, this clonotype was seen many times. The chain combines TRBV12-3 or TRBV12-4 with TRBJ2-6; the match to TRBD1 covers 8 bases. The V segment lost 3 bases and the J segment 0 bases; nucleotides outside the gene matches: 4. This CDR3 region has 17 residues. DNA for the CDR3: TGTGCCAGCAGTTTTGGGACAGGCAGCTCTGGGGCCAACGTCCTGACTTTC. The encoded protein is CASSFGTGSSGANVLTF.

J is TRBJ2-3 and V is TRBV6-1; either TRBD1 or TRBD2 may supply D (5 bases each). The length of the CDR3 is 14 residues. Germline V gene lookup returns CDR1 MNHNS and CDR2 SASEGT. V dropped 6 bases and J dropped 6 bases, with 16 bases sitting between them. CDR3 sequence (DNA): TGTGCCAGCAGCAGGGCTAGCTTAGACGATACGCAGTATTTT. Translated: CASSRASLDDTQYF.

There are a few counts of this clonotype. V is TRBV9 and J is TRBJ1-2, with D unresolved. Germline V gene data show CDR1 as SGDLS and CDR2 as YYNGEE. The CDR3 runs to 15 residues. The V end was cut by 0 bases, the J end by 0 bases, with 9 bases between. The CDR3 region has the DNA TGTGCCAGCAGCGTAGCAGACCCAACTAACTATGGCTACACCTTC. Amino acid sequence: CASSVADPTNYGYTF.

The rearrangement uses TRBV3-1 and TRBJ1-2, with D perhaps TRBD1 (6 bases). Trimming stripped 3 bases from V and 7 bases from J, with 12 bases between. The CDR3 runs to 13 residues. Germline V gene lookup returns CDR1 LGHDT and CDR2 YNNKEL (reference sequence). CDR3 region: CASSQGALSGYTF. The CDR3 DNA follows: TGTGCCAGCAGCCAGGGGGCCCTCTCTGGCTACACCTTC.

The gene calls are TRBV20-1 and TRBJ1-1; D remains unclear. This CDR3 region has 13 residues. Germline CDR1 reads DFQATT; CDR2 reads SNEGSKA (reference sequence). Trimming cost V 3 bases and J 3 bases, with 11 bases left between them. CDR3 residues: CSASLGGDTEAFF. The CDR3 DNA is TGCAGTGCTAGTTTGGGCGGTGACACTGAAGCTTTCTTT.

This clonotype was detected a few times. The chain combines TRBV20-1 with TRBJ2-3; maybe TRBD1 (6 bases). Per the germline V gene, CDR1 is DFQATT and CDR2 is SNEGSKA (reference sequence). The V gene lost 3 bases and the J gene lost 6 bases, with 16 bases spanning the gap. The CDR3 sequence is 14 residues long. DNA for the CDR3: TGCAGTGCTAGTTTCACAGGGTTTGCCGATACGCAGTATTTT. Protein sequence: CSASFTGFADTQYF.

Only a few counts were recorded for this clonotype. V usage is TRBV28 and J usage is TRBJ1-6; D not resolved. Germline V gives CDR1 MDHEN, CDR2 SYDVKM. The CDR3 length is 14 residues. The V and J ends lost 4 bases and 7 bases respectively, with 11 bases between them. The CDR3 region has the DNA TGTGCCAGCAGTTCTGTAGCGGAAAATTCACCCCTCCACTTT. Translating gives CASSSVAENSPLHF. The variable domain in full, completed from reference TRBV28 and TRBJ1-6, reads DVKVTQSSRYLVKRTGEKVFLECVQDMDHENMFWYRQDPGLGLRLIYFSYDVKMKEKGDIPEGYSVSREKKERFSLILESASTNQTSMYLCASSSVAENSPLHFGNGTRLTVT.

The J gene is TRBJ1-4, the V gene TRBV20-1; TRBD1 matches 9 bases. The CDR3 is 13 amino acids. Germline V gene data show CDR1 as DFQATT and CDR2 as SNEGSKA (reference sequence). J lost 5 bases, V lost 6 bases, and 4 bases had no gene match. The CDR3 nucleotides are TGCAGTGCGCGGGACAGGGTGAATGAAAAACTGTTTTTT. Protein sequence: CSARDRVNEKLFF.